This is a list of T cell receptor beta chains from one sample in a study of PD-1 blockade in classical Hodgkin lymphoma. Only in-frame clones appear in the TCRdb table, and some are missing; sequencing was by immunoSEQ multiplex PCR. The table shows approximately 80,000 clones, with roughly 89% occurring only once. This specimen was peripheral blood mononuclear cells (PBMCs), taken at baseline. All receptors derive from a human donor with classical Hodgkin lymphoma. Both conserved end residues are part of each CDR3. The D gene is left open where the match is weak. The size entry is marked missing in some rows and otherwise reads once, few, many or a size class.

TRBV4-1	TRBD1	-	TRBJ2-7	CASSPGVGTGYYEQYF	TGCGCCAGCAGCCCGGGCGTGGGGACAGGATACTACGAGCAGTACTTC
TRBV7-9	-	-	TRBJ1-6	CASSSDPAVSPLHF	TGTGCCAGCAGCTCCGATCCGGCGGTCTCACCCCTCCACTTT
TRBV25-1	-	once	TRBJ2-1	CASTAWAGNNEQFF	TGTGCCAGCACGGCGTGGGCAGGCAACAATGAGCAGTTCTTC
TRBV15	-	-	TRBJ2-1	CATSQLRGSHEQFF	TGTGCCACCTCCCAGTTGAGAGGCAGCCATGAGCAGTTCTTC
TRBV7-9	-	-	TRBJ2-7	CASSLAGTLLYEQYF	TGTGCCAGCAGCTTAGCCGGGACTCTTCTTTACGAGCAGTACTTC
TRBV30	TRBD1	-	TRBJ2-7	CAWRGTGGHTSYEQYF	TGTGCCTGGAGGGGGACAGGGGGTCACACCTCCTACGAGCAGTACTTC
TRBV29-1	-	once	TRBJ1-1	CSVEGTEAFF	TGCAGCGTTGAAGGGACAGAAGCTTTCTTT
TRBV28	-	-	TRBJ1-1	CASSLGGQQNTEAFF	TGTGCCAGCAGTTTGGGGGGGCAGCAGAACACTGAAGCTTTCTTT
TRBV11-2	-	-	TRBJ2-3	CASSFIGPTDTQYF	TGTGCCAGCAGCTTCATCGGACCTACAGATACGCAGTATTTT
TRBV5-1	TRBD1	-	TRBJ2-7	CASTLRDRDEQYF	TGCGCCAGCACCCTCCGGGACAGGGACGAGCAGTACTTC
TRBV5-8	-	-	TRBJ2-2	CASSIGELFF	TGTGCCAGCAGCATCGGGGAGCTGTTTTTT
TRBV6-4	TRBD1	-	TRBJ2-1	CASSEGGGEQFF	TGTGCCAGCAGTGAAGGGGGCGGTGAGCAGTTCTTC
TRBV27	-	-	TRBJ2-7	CASSSPGQNSYEQYF	TGTGCCAGCAGTTCTCCGGGACAAAACTCCTACGAGCAGTACTTC
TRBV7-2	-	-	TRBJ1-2	CASSLESGYTF	TGTGCCAGCAGCCTCGAGAGTGGCTACACCTTC
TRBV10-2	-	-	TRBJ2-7	CASSEVSGVQEQYF	TGCGCCAGCAGTGAGGTGTCAGGGGTTCAAGAGCAGTACTTC
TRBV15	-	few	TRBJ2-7	CATSRETAYEQYF	TGTGCCACCAGCAGAGAGACAGCCTACGAGCAGTACTTC
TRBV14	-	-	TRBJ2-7	CASSQKLGLKQYF	TGTGCCAGCAGCCAAAAACTAGGGCTGAAGCAGTACTTC
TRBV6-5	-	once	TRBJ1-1	CASSYGGGTEAFF	TGTGCCAGCAGTTACGGGGGGGGCACTGAAGCTTTCTTT
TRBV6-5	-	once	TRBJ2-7	CASSLGSKRTYEQYF	TGTGCCAGCAGTCTGGGTTCGAAGCGGACCTACGAGCAGTACTTC
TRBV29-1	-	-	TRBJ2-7	CSVGATGTYEQYF	TGCAGCGTCGGCGCGACGGGGACCTACGAGCAGTACTTC
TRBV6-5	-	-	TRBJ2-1	CASSARGEQFF	TGTGCCAGCAGTGCGCGCGGCGAGCAGTTCTTC
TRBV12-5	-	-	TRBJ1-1	CASGIGGTGNTEAFF	TGTGCTAGTGGCATTGGCGGGACTGGGAACACTGAAGCTTTCTTT
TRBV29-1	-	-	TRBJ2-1	CSVDLRHYNEQFF	TGCAGCGTTGACCTGCGGCACTACAATGAGCAGTTCTTC